These 22 T cell receptor beta chains came from one sample sequenced in a study of blood T cell repertoires in COVID-19. Method: immunoSEQ multiplex PCR; TCRdb's copy keeps in-frame clones and lacks some. Of hundreds of thousands of clones in the sample, roughly 84% were seen once. Sequences were obtained from PBMCs or T cells enriched from blood (not recorded which). Receptors originate from a woman between 40 and 55 years old who had recovered from COVID-19.

This clone showed up many times. The chain links TRBV16 to TRBJ1-5, with D perhaps matching TRBD1 (6 bases). Germline V gene data show CDR1 as KGHSY and CDR2 as FQNENV. The CDR3 sequence is 13 residues long. V gave up 8 bases and J gave up 7 bases, with 15 bases separating them. DNA for the CDR3: TGTGCCAGCGGAACAGGGTTAGAACAGCCCCAGCATTTT. Amino acid sequence: CASGTGLEQPQHF.

The chain is built from TRBV30 and TRBJ1-2; 10 bases align to TRBD1. Trimming at V came to 2 bases and at J to 5 bases, leaving 5 bases not matched to a gene. The germline gives CDR1 GTSNPN, CDR2 SVGIG (reference sequence). The CDR3 spans 14 residues. As DNA, the CDR3 is TGTGCCTGGAGTACTGGGACAGGGGTGTATGGCTACACCTTC. Translation: CAWSTGTGVYGYTF.

The V and J genes are TRBV6-5 and TRBJ2-4, with D perhaps matching TRBD1 (5 bases). This CDR3 contains 16 residues. The V and J ends lost 0 bases and 0 bases respectively, with 9 bases between them. Germline V gene lookup returns CDR1 MNHEY and CDR2 SVGAGI. CDR3 coding DNA: TGTGCCAGCAGTTACTCGGGGCACCTAGCCAAAAACATTCAGTACTTC. It codes for CASSYSGHLAKNIQYF.

This chain joins TRBV6-2 or TRBV6-3 and TRBJ2-5; TRBD2 matches 12 bases. This CDR3 spans 14 amino acids. CDR1 is MNHEY, CDR2 SVGEGT, per germline. After removal of 4 bases from V and 3 bases from J, the junction contained 0 bases not matched to a gene. CDR3 protein: CASSSSGREETQYF. DNA of the CDR3: TGTGCCAGCAGTTCTAGCGGGAGGGAAGAGACCCAGTACTTC.

The rearrangement links TRBV27 to TRBJ1-6; 7 bases are a match to TRBD1. Germline V gene lookup returns CDR1 MNHEY and CDR2 SMNVEV (reference sequence). The CDR3 spans 19 residues. With V trimmed by 2 bases and J by 2 bases, 12 bases remained unmatched. The CDR3 nucleotides are TGTGCCAGCAGTTTAAGAGCAGCAGGGGGAGTCACCTATAATTCACCCCTCCACTTT. This sequence encodes CASSLRAAGGVTYNSPLHF.

The rearrangement links TRBV18 to TRBJ2-3; a weak D match, TRBD2 (5 bases). This CDR3 has 14 amino acids. In germline, CDR1 is KGHSH, CDR2 LQKENI. V dropped 5 bases and J dropped 0 bases, with 9 bases sitting between them. CDR3 bases: TGTGCCAGCTCAGCGGGTCCCAGCACAGATACGCAGTATTTT. It specifies CASSAGPSTDTQYF.

This chain connects TRBV27 to TRBJ2-1; 7 bases are shared with TRBD2. This CDR3 spans 16 amino acids. The germline V gene encodes CDR1 MNHEY and CDR2 SMNVEV (reference sequence). Germline trimming cut 3 bases from V and 3 bases from J; bases unmatched to any gene: 8. CDR3 region: CASSLGTAGVYNEQFF. The CDR3 coding sequence is TGTGCCAGCAGTTTGGGCACCGCGGGGGTCTACAATGAGCAGTTCTTC.

The chain employs TRBV5-5 and TRBJ2-1; D gene uncertain. This CDR3 has 12 residues. Trimming removed 4 bases from V and 6 bases from J, with 8 bases in between. The V gene's germline CDR1 is SGHKS and CDR2 YYEKEE (reference sequence). The CDR3 loop is CASSPFLNEQFF. The DNA for the CDR3 is TGTGCCAGCAGCCCGTTTCTCAATGAGCAGTTCTTC.

This clone was seen only once. The chain links TRBV5-6 to TRBJ2-7; D is perhaps TRBD1 (6 bases). Trimming stripped 4 bases from V and 5 bases from J, with 16 bases between. Per the germline V gene, CDR1 is SGHDT and CDR2 is YYEEEE. CDR3 length equals 14 residues. CDR3: CASSPQRGGNEQYF. CDR3 DNA sequence: TGTGCCAGCAGCCCACAACGTGGGGGCAACGAGCAGTACTTC.

CDR3 DNA sequence: TGTGCCATCCTAGGAGGAACAGGGGGGACCGGGGAGCTGTTTTTT. It is translated as CAILGGTGGTGELFF. The V gene is TRBV10-3, the J gene TRBJ2-2, with 8 bases matching TRBD1. CDR1 is ENHRY and CDR2 is SYGVKD in the germline V gene. With 8 bases clipped from V and 5 bases from J, the junction kept 10 bases outside the gene matches. The CDR3 covers 15 residues.

V gene TRBV28 combines with J gene TRBJ1-2, with 7 bases that match TRBD1. The CDR3 is 15 amino acids. Losses at the gene ends were 7 bases for V and 2 bases for J; bases not matched to a gene: 10. Per the germline V gene, CDR1 is MDHEN and CDR2 is SYDVKM. In DNA, the CDR3 is TGTGCCAGCATCGCTCAGGGGGTAGGGAACTATGGCTACACCTTC. Protein: CASIAQGVGNYGYTF.

The chain links TRBV11-2 to TRBJ2-3; 10 bases match TRBD2. There are 17 residues in the CDR3. Germline CDR1 SGHAT, CDR2 FQNNGV. Trimming took 0 bases from V and 2 from J; bases not matched to a gene: 5. The CDR3, as DNA: TGTGCCAGCAGCTTAGACCGACTAGCGGGCCACACAGATACGCAGTATTTT. It codes for CASSLDRLAGHTDTQYF.

This clone has just one count. The chain combines TRBV30 with TRBJ2-5, with 9 bases that match TRBD2. Germline V gene lookup returns CDR1 GTSNPN and CDR2 SVGIG (reference sequence). The CDR3 is 14 amino acids. V shed 0 bases, J shed 5 bases, and the junction held 4 bases outside the gene matches. The CDR3 DNA is TGTGCCTGGAGTGTACGTAGCGGGAGCGAGACCCAGTACTTC. Protein sequence: CAWSVRSGSETQYF.

This chain joins TRBV19 and TRBJ2-1; 9 nucleotides agree with TRBD2. V was pared by 4 bases and J by 4 bases, with 11 bases of the junction left unmatched. The CDR3 loop spans 17 amino acids. Germline values: CDR1 LNHDA, CDR2 SQIVND (reference sequence). This CDR3 reads CASSRNKAGGPYNEQFF. In DNA form, the CDR3 reads TGTGCCAGTAGTAGAAACAAAGCGGGAGGACCATACAATGAGCAGTTCTTC.

The chain combines TRBV11-3 with TRBJ2-1, with 10 bases lining up with TRBD2. This CDR3 spans 16 amino acids. Germline loops: CDR1 SGHNT, CDR2 YENEEA. The V segment lost 8 bases and the J segment 5 bases; nucleotides outside the gene matches: 12. The CDR3 loop is CASSDLTSGKDNEQFF. The CDR3 DNA is TGTGCCAGCTCGGACCTAACTAGCGGGAAGGACAATGAGCAGTTCTTC.

The V gene is TRBV28, the J gene TRBJ2-3, with D perhaps TRBD2 (6 bases). V gave up 4 bases and J gave up 0 bases, with 20 bases separating them. This CDR3 has 18 amino acids. Germline CDR1 and CDR2: MDHEN and SYDVKM. CDR3 in amino acids: CASSSAPGGGPSTDTQYF. CDR3 in DNA: TGTGCCAGCAGTTCGGCGCCTGGGGGAGGCCCTAGCACAGATACGCAGTATTTT.

V usage is TRBV12-5 and J usage is TRBJ1-5; possible D gene TRBD1, 5 bases. Germline V lookup: CDR1 LGHNT, CDR2 FRNRAP. Trimming shortened V by 0 bases and J by 4 bases, and 19 bases separated the two germline ends. This CDR3 comprises 18 residues. CDR3 coding DNA: TGTGCTAGTGGTTTGGTACAGACCCCCCGGGGGAGTAATCAGCCCCAGCATTTT. It specifies CASGLVQTPRGSNQPQHF. Supplemented by reference TRBV12-5 and TRBJ1-5, the full variable domain reads DARVTQTPRHKVTEMGQEVTMRCQPILGHNTVFWYRQTMMQGLELLAYFRNRAPLDDSGMPKDRFSAEMPDATLATLKIQPSEPRDSAVYFCASGLVQTPRGSNQPQHFGDGTRLSIL.

The genes are TRBV5-1 and TRBJ2-2; D possibly corresponds to TRBD2 (6 bases). The CDR3 runs 15 residues. From germline, CDR1 is SGHRS and CDR2 YFSETQ. The ends were cut back, 3 bases at V and 2 bases at J, with 11 bases in the middle. CDR3 sequence reads: CASSSGLINTGELFF. The CDR3 bases are TGCGCCAGCAGCTCGGGACTTATAAACACCGGGGAGCTGTTTTTT. Full variable domain (rest looked up from reference TRBV5-1 and TRBJ2-2): KAGVTQTPRYLIKTRGQQVTLSCSPISGHRSVSWYQQTPGQGLQFLFEYFSETQRNKGNFPGRFSGRQFSNSRSEMNVSTLELGDSALYLCASSSGLINTGELFFGEGSRLTVL.

This chain joins TRBV7-3 and TRBJ2-5; D gene unclear. Germline loops: CDR1 SGHTA, CDR2 FQGTGA. Trimming cost V 4 bases and J 2 bases, with 8 bases left between them. This CDR3 contains 13 residues. The CDR3 nucleotides read TGTGCCAGCAGCTACAACCCACAAGAGACCCAGTACTTC. The encoded protein is CASSYNPQETQYF.

This clone appeared a single time. The chain recombines TRBV28 with TRBJ2-2, with 7 bases aligning to TRBD1. J lost 3 bases, V lost 6 bases, and 7 bases had no gene match. Germline CDR1 MDHEN, CDR2 SYDVKM. The CDR3 contains 15 residues. In DNA, the CDR3 is TGTGCCAGCAGCCGCGACAGGGCTTACACCGGGGAGCTGTTTTTT. This translates into CASSRDRAYTGELFF.

The rearrangement joins TRBV30 to TRBJ1-5, with D possibly being TRBD1 (5 bases). CDR3 length equals 15 residues. Germline loops: CDR1 GTSNPN, CDR2 SVGIG (reference sequence). The ends were cut back, 2 bases at V and 1 base at J, with 12 bases in the middle. This CDR3 reads CAWSPGGVSNQPQHF. The CDR3 DNA reads TGTGCCTGGAGTCCCGGGGGGGTCAGCAATCAGCCCCAGCATTTT.

This clone was seen just once. The chain uses TRBV5-1 and TRBJ2-4; 11 bases align to TRBD2. Trimming removed 4 bases from V and 2 bases from J; junction bases left unmatched: 14. CDR3 length equals 19 residues. Per the germline V gene, CDR1 is SGHRS and CDR2 is YFSETQ. CDR3 in DNA: TGCGCCAGCAGCGAAAGACTAGCGGGACCGGTTGTCTCCAAAAACATTCAGTACTTC. Amino acid sequence: CASSERLAGPVVSKNIQYF.